These 15 T cell receptor beta chains share one sample of origin, sequenced in a study of T cell repertoires in cytomegalovirus infection. TCRdb processed the reads anew with MiXCR; each CDR3 protein has one entry. Of 7,000 to 9,500 distinct CDR3 sequences detected, roughly 50% appear once; the ten largest clones hold about three quarters. These receptors' targets are unknown. The sequenced sample was PBMCs, sequenced either directly or after in vitro stimulation (not recorded which). The receptors were sampled from a human donor in good health (CMV status not recorded). Some clones in this sample may be carry-over from other donors' samples.

This clonotype came up a few times. One end of the junction does not line up with germline, which may come from a read error. The chain carries TRBV7-9 and TRBJ2-1, with D uncertain. Germline V gives CDR1 SEHNR, CDR2 FQNEAQ (reference sequence). The CDR3 extends over 16 amino acids. In DNA form, the CDR3 reads TGTGCCAGCAGCTTCCGCGGCGAGAGCTCCTACAAGGAGCAGTTTTTC. This translates into CASSFRGESSYKEQFF.

This clonotype was counted once. V usage is TRBV20-1 and J usage is TRBJ2-3; D is undetermined. The CDR3 covers 14 residues. CDR1 is DFQATT, CDR2 SNEGSKA, per germline (reference sequence). Deletions cut 1 base from V and 7 bases from J, with 15 bases between. The CDR3 loop is CSARGRAQLNTQYF. In DNA, the CDR3 is TGCAGTGCTAGAGGACGGGCCCAACTTAATACGCAGTATTTT.

Worth noting for this clonotype: It is likely a read error, because the conserved phenylalanine at the end of the CDR3 is missing. The CDR3 sequence is CASGLVSVRGAVTYNEQFV. The CDR3 DNA reads TGTGCTAGCGGTTTGGTATCGGTAAGAGGGGCCGTCACCTACAATGAGCAGTTCGTC. The chain combines TRBV12-5 with TRBJ2-1, with D possibly called TRBD1 or TRBD2 (5 bases each). Germline lookup yields CDR1 LGHNT and CDR2 FRNRAP. This CDR3 is built from 19 residues.

This clonotype was detected many times. The chain links TRBV7-3 to TRBJ2-3, with D hard to call. Per germline, CDR1 SGHTA and CDR2 FQGTGA. The CDR3 totals 12 residues. V was clipped by 1 base and J by 8 bases, with 7 bases between them. The CDR3 coding sequence is TGTGCCAGCAGCTTAAAAATGGGTACGCAGTATTTT. This sequence encodes CASSLKMGTQYF. Full variable domain (outside the CDR3, taken from reference TRBV7-3 and TRBJ2-3): GAGVSQTPSNKVTEKGKYVELRCDPISGHTALYWYRQSLGQGPEFLIYFQGTGAADDSGLPNDRFFAVRPEGSVSTLKIQRTERGDSAVYLCASSLKMGTQYFGPGTRLTVL.

The chain links TRBV5-8 to TRBJ2-4; tentative D call: TRBD2 (5 bases). The germline V gene encodes CDR1 SGHTS and CDR2 YDEGEE. Trimming pared 10 bases from V and 7 bases from J, leaving 24 bases between. This CDR3 has 15 amino acids. CDR3 bases: TGTGCCTCCTACCACGGGGTGACGTCGGGGAACATTCAGTACTTC. Protein: CASYHGVTSGNIQYF.

CDR3 bases: TGTGCCAGCAGCTTAAAAGGGAATAATTCACCCCTCCACTTT. It translates to CASSLKGNNSPLHF. V gene TRBV7-8 combines with J gene TRBJ1-6, with unresolved D. V lost 2 bases, J lost 5 bases, and 7 bases lay in between. Looked up from germline, CDR1 is SGHVS and CDR2 is FQNEAQ. The length of the CDR3 is 14 residues.

Comment on this clonotype: Germline is not matched at one junction end, which may reflect a read error. This chain joins TRBV7-9 and TRBJ2-1; maybe TRBD1 (5 bases). The CDR3 consists of 15 residues. Germline lookup yields CDR1 SEHNR and CDR2 FQNEAQ (reference sequence). The CDR3 nucleotides read TGTGCCAGCAGCAGTGGGCCAGGGATTTACAATGAGCAGTTATTC. This encodes CASSSGPGIYNEQLF.

The chain recombines TRBV10-3 with TRBJ1-5; possible D gene TRBD1, 5 bases. V was trimmed by 0 bases and J by 2 bases, leaving 23 bases between them. CDR1 is ENHRY and CDR2 is SYGVKD in the germline V gene. This CDR3 comprises 20 residues. The CDR3 reads CAISESEQVFDETRNQPQHF. The DNA of the CDR3 is TGTGCCATCAGTGAGTCGGAACAGGTGTTTGACGAGACTCGCAATCAGCCCCAGCATTTT.

This rearrangement joins TRBV6-1 to TRBJ2-3; possible D gene TRBD2, 6 bases. The CDR3 covers 15 residues. CDR1 and CDR2 (germline): MNHNS, SASEGT. V shed 7 bases and J shed 0 bases, with 14 bases lying between them. The CDR3 sequence is CASISGVLSTDTQYF. CDR3 DNA: TGTGCCAGCATTTCGGGGGTCCTTAGCACAGATACGCAGTATTTT.

This clonotype was observed a few times. The gene calls are TRBV7-4 and TRBJ2-2, with D tentatively TRBD1 or TRBD2 (6 bases each). Per germline, CDR1 SGHVT and CDR2 SQSDAQ. Trimming cost V 3 bases and J 5 bases, with 16 bases left between them. This CDR3 comprises 16 residues. CDR3 loop: CASSLWVGGGTGELFF. The CDR3 DNA follows: TGTGCCAGCAGCTTGTGGGTCGGAGGGGGAACCGGGGAGCTGTTTTTT.

Regarding this clonotype: A read error may produce the germline difference seen at one junction end. The rearrangement links TRBV7-9 to TRBJ2-1; D is undetermined. Germline V gene data show CDR1 as SEHNR and CDR2 as FQNEAQ (reference sequence). This CDR3 comprises 16 residues. CDR3 sequence reads: CALSLRAESSYNEQLF. The CDR3 DNA reads as TGTGCCCTCAGCTTACGCGCCGAGAGCTCCTACAATGAGCAGTTATTC.

This clonotype has a handful of counts. The genes are TRBV7-6 and TRBJ2-3; D possibly uses TRBD1 or TRBD2 (5 bases each). With 1 base removed from V and 7 bases from J, the gap between germline ends came to 30 bases. The germline V gene encodes CDR1 SGHVS and CDR2 FNYEAQ. The CDR3 extends over 20 amino acids. CDR3 bases: TGTGCCAGCAGCTTAGTCGGGCGAGGAGCCGGGACCCCATCCAGCTATACGCAGTATTTT. Translating it yields CASSLVGRGAGTPSSYTQYF.

The chain recombines TRBV7-9 with TRBJ2-7; D possibly corresponds to TRBD1 (5 bases). The CDR3 has 15 residues. Looked up from germline, CDR1 is SEHNR and CDR2 is FQNEAQ (reference sequence). V lost 3 bases and J lost 0, with 12 bases in between. The CDR3 sequence: CASSFTGRTSYEQYF. Written as DNA, the CDR3 is TGTGCCAGCAGCTTCACAGGACGGACCTCCTACGAGCAGTACTTC.

As regards this clonotype: At one boundary the junction diverges from the germline segment, which might be a read error. V usage is TRBV27 and J usage is TRBJ2-3; D gene uncertain. The CDR3 is 10 residues long. The germline CDR1 and CDR2 sequences are MNHEY and SMNVEV (reference sequence). The DNA of the CDR3 is TGTGCCAGTCCAGGAGATCCGCAGTGTTTT. Its protein product is CASPGDPQCF.

This clonotype was counted ten times or more. The CDR3 sequence is CASSPLLGRGNEKLFF. In DNA form, the CDR3 reads TGTGCCAGCAGCCCTCTGCTAGGTCGGGGTAATGAAAAACTGTTTTTT. This sequence joins TRBV7-8 and TRBJ1-4, with D unresolved. Germline V gives CDR1 SGHVS, CDR2 FQNEAQ. V dropped 5 bases and J dropped 4 bases, with 17 bases sitting between them. This CDR3 region has 16 residues.